This TCR beta chain was identified in a study of graft-versus-host responses after intestinal transplantation. Produced via immunoSEQ multiplex PCR; TCRdb's table is partial and in-frame only. This sample has 15,000 to 20,000 clones, with around 93% found just once. The V and J ends lost 1 base and 5 bases respectively, with 14 bases between them. Germline assignment: CDR1 SGHTA and CDR2 FQGNSA. The CDR3 runs to 15 residues. This TCR was recovered from a human patient who received an intestinal transplant, so some T cells may come from the graft donor. The source material was PBMCs, sampled 23 days after intestinal transplant. V and J are TRBV7-2 and TRBJ2-5; D is possibly TRBD1 (6 bases). The DNA of the CDR3 is TGTGCCAGCAGCTTAGTCACGGGACAAGGGGAGACCCAGTACTTC. Its protein product is CASSLVTGQGETQYF.